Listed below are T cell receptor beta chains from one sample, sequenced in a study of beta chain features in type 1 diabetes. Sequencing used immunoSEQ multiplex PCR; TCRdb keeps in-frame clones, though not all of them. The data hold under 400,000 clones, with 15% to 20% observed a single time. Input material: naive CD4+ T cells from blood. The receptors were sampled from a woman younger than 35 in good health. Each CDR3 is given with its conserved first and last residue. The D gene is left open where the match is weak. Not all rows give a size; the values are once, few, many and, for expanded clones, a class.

CDR3 protein: CASSPGDRGNIQYF
CDR3 DNA: TGTGCCAGCAGTCCGGGGGACAGAGGGAACATTCAGTACTTC
D gene: NA
J gene: TRBJ2-4
clone size: NA
V gene: TRBV27

CDR3 protein: CSHRAYYGYTF
CDR3 DNA: TGCAGTCACAGGGCTTACTATGGCTACACCTTC
D gene: NA
J gene: TRBJ1-2
clone size: few
V gene: TRBV20-1

CDR3 protein: CAWSGGTGYNEQFF
CDR3 DNA: TGTGCCTGGAGTGGGGGAACGGGGTACAATGAGCAGTTCTTC
D gene: NA
J gene: TRBJ2-1
clone size: few
V gene: TRBV30

CDR3 protein: CASSSSGTAHNEQFF
CDR3 DNA: TGTGCCAGCAGCTCCTCCGGGACAGCGCACAATGAGCAGTTCTTC
D gene: TRBD1
J gene: TRBJ2-1
clone size: NA
V gene: TRBV7-2

CDR3 protein: CASSFQIEAFF
CDR3 DNA: TGTGCCAGCAGCTTTCAAATCGAAGCTTTCTTT
D gene: NA
J gene: TRBJ1-1
clone size: NA
V gene: TRBV7-9

CDR3 protein: CASSERGTEAFF
CDR3 DNA: TGTGCCAGCAGTGAACGGGGAACTGAAGCTTTCTTT
D gene: NA
J gene: TRBJ1-1
clone size: NA
V gene: TRBV25-1

CDR3 protein: CASTGGQNSPLHF
CDR3 DNA: TGCGCCAGTACGGGGGGGCAGAATTCACCCCTCCACTTT
D gene: NA
J gene: TRBJ1-6
clone size: NA
V gene: TRBV5-1

CDR3 protein: CATEGQGNQPQHF
CDR3 DNA: TGTGCCACCGAAGGACAGGGGAATCAGCCCCAGCATTTT
D gene: TRBD1
J gene: TRBJ1-5
clone size: few
V gene: TRBV19

CDR3 protein: CATRTVPNTGELFF
CDR3 DNA: TGTGCCACCCGGACAGTACCGAACACCGGGGAGCTGTTTTTT
D gene: NA
J gene: TRBJ2-2
clone size: few
V gene: TRBV5-8

CDR3 protein: CASSLTTYEQYF
CDR3 DNA: TGTGCCAGCAGCTTAACTACCTACGAGCAGTACTTC
D gene: NA
J gene: TRBJ2-7
clone size: NA
V gene: TRBV7-9

CDR3 protein: CASSLGGRGINQPQHF
CDR3 DNA: TGTGCCAGCAGCTTAGGGGGGAGGGGGATCAATCAGCCCCAGCATTTT
D gene: NA
J gene: TRBJ1-5
clone size: NA
V gene: TRBV7-2

CDR3 protein: CASSSRTGEGNTGELFF
CDR3 DNA: TGTGCCAGCAGCTCCCGGACAGGGGAAGGGAACACCGGGGAGCTGTTTTTT
D gene: TRBD1
J gene: TRBJ2-2
clone size: NA
V gene: TRBV5-4

CDR3 protein: CASSPPGQGRSGYTF
CDR3 DNA: TGTGCCAGCTCACCGCCGGGACAGGGCAGGAGCGGCTACACCTTC
D gene: TRBD1
J gene: TRBJ1-2
clone size: few
V gene: TRBV18

CDR3 protein: CASSYSLAGVYEQYF
CDR3 DNA: TGTGCCAGCAGTTACTCGCTAGCGGGGGTCTACGAGCAGTACTTC
D gene: TRBD2
J gene: TRBJ2-7
clone size: NA
V gene: TRBV6-5

CDR3 protein: CATSRGNTETQYF
CDR3 DNA: TGTGCCACCAGCCGGGGGAATACAGAGACCCAGTACTTC
D gene: NA
J gene: TRBJ2-5
clone size: few
V gene: TRBV6-5

CDR3 protein: CASSLAGVHEQYF
CDR3 DNA: TGTGCCAGCAGTTTGGCGGGGGTCCACGAGCAGTACTTC
D gene: TRBD2
J gene: TRBJ2-7
clone size: NA
V gene: TRBV27

CDR3 protein: CASSDGTSGLSYKNIQYF
CDR3 DNA: TGTGCCAGCAGCGACGGGACTAGCGGCTTATCGTACAAAAACATTCAGTACTTC
D gene: NA
J gene: TRBJ2-4
clone size: few
V gene: TRBV21-1

CDR3 protein: CASSPTRTGGGGEQYF
CDR3 DNA: TGTGCCAGCTCACCTACCCGGACAGGGGGCGGGGGCGAGCAGTACTTC
D gene: TRBD1
J gene: TRBJ2-7
clone size: NA
V gene: TRBV18

CDR3 protein: CATSRGGLAGSSYEQYF
CDR3 DNA: TGTGCCACCAGCAGAGGGGGACTAGCGGGCAGCTCCTACGAGCAGTACTTC
D gene: TRBD2
J gene: TRBJ2-7
clone size: NA
V gene: TRBV15

CDR3 protein: CAIPPMAGIGEQYF
CDR3 DNA: TGTGCCATCCCTCCTATGGCAGGGATAGGCGAGCAGTACTTC
D gene: NA
J gene: TRBJ2-7
clone size: NA
V gene: TRBV25-1

CDR3 protein: CATTVEGARIEQYF
CDR3 DNA: TGTGCCACCACTGTGGAGGGGGCGCGGATCGAGCAGTACTTC
D gene: NA
J gene: TRBJ2-7
clone size: NA
V gene: TRBV5-4

CDR3 protein: CSVRLAPNEQFF
CDR3 DNA: TGCAGCGTCCGACTAGCTCCGAATGAGCAGTTCTTC
D gene: TRBD2
J gene: TRBJ2-1
clone size: NA
V gene: TRBV29-1

CDR3 protein: CASSPRQGVNTEAFF
CDR3 DNA: TGCGCCAGCAGCCCTCGACAGGGGGTTAACACTGAAGCTTTCTTT
D gene: TRBD1
J gene: TRBJ1-1
clone size: NA
V gene: TRBV5-1

CDR3 protein: CASSPGQGRDYGYTF
CDR3 DNA: TGCGCCAGCAGCCCCGGACAGGGACGGGACTATGGCTACACCTTC
D gene: TRBD1
J gene: TRBJ1-2
clone size: NA
V gene: TRBV4-1

CDR3 protein: CASSQPGLSYEQYF
CDR3 DNA: TGCGCCAGCAGCCAACCGGGACTATCCTACGAGCAGTACTTC
D gene: TRBD2
J gene: TRBJ2-7
clone size: few
V gene: TRBV4-1

CDR3 protein: CASSLDGQGLGGYTF
CDR3 DNA: TGTGCCAGCAGCTTGGATGGCCAGGGACTGGGTGGCTACACCTTC
D gene: NA
J gene: TRBJ1-2
clone size: NA
V gene: TRBV5-4

CDR3 protein: CASSPQTDRGELFF
CDR3 DNA: TGTGCCAGCAGCCCACAAACCGACAGGGGGGAGCTGTTTTTT
D gene: NA
J gene: TRBJ2-2
clone size: few
V gene: TRBV7-9

CDR3 protein: CASSVNPGGGQGEKLFF
CDR3 DNA: TGTGCCAGCAGCGTTAACCCCGGGGGAGGGCAAGGAGAAAAACTGTTTTTT
D gene: NA
J gene: TRBJ1-4
clone size: NA
V gene: TRBV9

CDR3 protein: CASSRTGSAEAFF
CDR3 DNA: TGTGCCAGCAGCCGGACAGGGAGCGCTGAAGCTTTCTTT
D gene: TRBD1
J gene: TRBJ1-1
clone size: NA
V gene: TRBV5-6

CDR3 protein: CASRGTSGTDTQYF
CDR3 DNA: TGCGCCAGCAGAGGGACTAGCGGCACAGATACGCAGTATTTT
D gene: TRBD2
J gene: TRBJ2-3
clone size: few
V gene: TRBV5-1

CDR3 protein: CASSLGTGYEQYF
CDR3 DNA: TGTGCCAGCAGCCTTGGGACAGGCTACGAGCAGTACTTC
D gene: TRBD1
J gene: TRBJ2-7
clone size: NA
V gene: TRBV7-9

CDR3 protein: CASSRNSGDTGANVLTF
CDR3 DNA: TGTGCCAGCTCACGAAACTCAGGGGACACTGGGGCCAACGTCCTGACTTTC
D gene: NA
J gene: TRBJ2-6
clone size: few
V gene: TRBV18

CDR3 protein: CASKAGEYEQFF
CDR3 DNA: TGTGCCAGCAAAGCGGGAGAATATGAGCAGTTCTTC
D gene: TRBD2
J gene: TRBJ2-1
clone size: few
V gene: TRBV6-6

CDR3 protein: CASIASLQGMGEQFF
CDR3 DNA: TGCGCCAGCATCGCATCCTTACAGGGTATGGGTGAGCAGTTCTTC
D gene: NA
J gene: TRBJ2-1
clone size: NA
V gene: TRBV5-1

CDR3 protein: CASSEGQGMAETQYF
CDR3 DNA: TGTGCCAGCAGTGAGGGACAGGGGATGGCGGAGACCCAGTACTTC
D gene: TRBD1
J gene: TRBJ2-5
clone size: NA
V gene: TRBV6-1

CDR3 protein: CASSPREGKNIQYF
CDR3 DNA: TGTGCCAGTAGTCCCCGGGAGGGGAAAAACATTCAGTACTTC
D gene: TRBD2
J gene: TRBJ2-4
clone size: few
V gene: TRBV19

CDR3 protein: CASSLGGQETQYF
CDR3 DNA: TGTGCCAGCAGTCTAGGGGGCCAAGAGACCCAGTACTTC
D gene: NA
J gene: TRBJ2-5
clone size: few
V gene: TRBV25-1

CDR3 protein: CAWSVLIASGRYNEQFF
CDR3 DNA: TGTGCCTGGAGTGTACTGATAGCTAGCGGGCGATACAATGAGCAGTTCTTC
D gene: TRBD2
J gene: TRBJ2-1
clone size: few
V gene: TRBV30

CDR3 protein: CASSHRQGEETQYF
CDR3 DNA: TGTGCCAGCAGCCACAGGCAGGGCGAAGAGACCCAGTACTTC
D gene: NA
J gene: TRBJ2-5
clone size: NA
V gene: TRBV11-3

CDR3 protein: CASRTRVSGANVLTF
CDR3 DNA: TGTGCCAGCAGAACCAGGGTATCAGGGGCCAACGTCCTGACTTTC
D gene: NA
J gene: TRBJ2-6
clone size: NA
V gene: TRBV6-5

CDR3 protein: CASSPTTSRVGSYEQYF
CDR3 DNA: TGTGCCAGCTCACCGACCACATCCAGGGTAGGCTCCTACGAGCAGTACTTC
D gene: NA
J gene: TRBJ2-7
clone size: NA
V gene: TRBV18

CDR3 protein: CASSPGSGEYNEQFF
CDR3 DNA: TGTGCCAGCTCACCGGGAAGCGGGGAGTACAATGAGCAGTTCTTC
D gene: TRBD2
J gene: TRBJ2-1
clone size: NA
V gene: TRBV18

CDR3 protein: CASSTYMAFF
CDR3 DNA: TGTGCCAGCAGCACGTACATGGCTTTCTTT
D gene: NA
J gene: TRBJ1-1
clone size: NA
V gene: TRBV21-1

CDR3 protein: CASSSPTTIAGGPTGELFF
CDR3 DNA: TGTGCCAGCAGCTCCCCTACTACCATAGCGGGGGGCCCAACCGGGGAGCTGTTTTTT
D gene: TRBD2
J gene: TRBJ2-2
clone size: once
V gene: TRBV7-6

CDR3 protein: CASSPQGTWGYTF
CDR3 DNA: TGTGCCAGCAGTCCTCAGGGAACGTGGGGCTACACCTTC
D gene: NA
J gene: TRBJ1-2
clone size: NA
V gene: TRBV6-5

CDR3 protein: CASSQGTVLNRPQHF
CDR3 DNA: TGCGCCAGCAGCCAAGGGACAGTTCTAAATAGGCCCCAGCATTTT
D gene: NA
J gene: TRBJ1-5
clone size: NA
V gene: TRBV4-1

CDR3 protein: CASSQDSNYGYTF
CDR3 DNA: TGCGCCAGCAGCCAGGACAGTAACTATGGCTACACCTTC
D gene: NA
J gene: TRBJ1-2
clone size: NA
V gene: TRBV4-1

CDR3 protein: CAWSVWGGTEAFF
CDR3 DNA: TGTGCCTGGAGTGTATGGGGCGGCACTGAAGCTTTCTTT
D gene: NA
J gene: TRBJ1-1
clone size: NA
V gene: TRBV30

CDR3 protein: CASGSRPRETQYF
CDR3 DNA: TGTGCTAGTGGTTCACGTCCCAGGGAGACCCAGTACTTC
D gene: NA
J gene: TRBJ2-5
clone size: NA
V gene: TRBV12-5

CDR3 protein: CASEGGYSYEQYF
CDR3 DNA: TGTGCCAGCGAGGGAGGGTATAGCTACGAGCAGTACTTC
D gene: TRBD2
J gene: TRBJ2-7
clone size: NA
V gene: TRBV2

CDR3 protein: CAIRLSGGTDTQYF
CDR3 DNA: TGTGCCATCCGTCTCAGCGGGGGCACAGATACGCAGTATTTT
D gene: TRBD2
J gene: TRBJ2-3
clone size: few
V gene: TRBV10-3

CDR3 protein: CASNSGSEQFF
CDR3 DNA: TGTGCCAGTAATAGCGGAAGTGAGCAGTTCTTC
D gene: NA
J gene: TRBJ2-1
clone size: NA
V gene: TRBV7-9

CDR3 protein: CASRLDGLAEAFF
CDR3 DNA: TGCGCCAGCAGACTAGATGGTCTGGCTGAAGCTTTCTTT
D gene: NA
J gene: TRBJ1-1
clone size: few
V gene: TRBV5-1

CDR3 protein: CASSWTSGSTDTQYF
CDR3 DNA: TGTGCCAGCAGCTGGACTAGCGGGAGCACAGATACGCAGTATTTT
D gene: TRBD2
J gene: TRBJ2-3
clone size: few
V gene: TRBV11-3

CDR3 protein: CASGPGYSNQPQHF
CDR3 DNA: TGCGCCAGCGGCCCGGGTTATAGCAATCAGCCCCAGCATTTT
D gene: NA
J gene: TRBJ1-5
clone size: few
V gene: TRBV4-1

CDR3 protein: CASRTTGEVETQYF
CDR3 DNA: TGTGCCAGCAGGACGACAGGGGAAGTAGAGACCCAGTACTTC
D gene: TRBD1
J gene: TRBJ2-5
clone size: NA
V gene: TRBV5-4

CDR3 protein: CASSRTEVNTEAFF
CDR3 DNA: TGTGCCAGCTCACGAACGGAGGTAAACACTGAAGCTTTCTTT
D gene: NA
J gene: TRBJ1-1
clone size: NA
V gene: TRBV18

CDR3 protein: CASSPGGQRSSGNTIYF
CDR3 DNA: TGTGCCAGCTCACCGGGGGGACAGAGGAGCTCTGGAAACACCATATATTTT
D gene: TRBD1
J gene: TRBJ1-3
clone size: NA
V gene: TRBV18

CDR3 protein: CASRSGQGSGEQYF
CDR3 DNA: TGTGCCAGCAGGTCCGGACAGGGGTCTGGCGAGCAGTACTTC
D gene: TRBD1
J gene: TRBJ2-7
clone size: NA
V gene: TRBV5-4